What follows are 5 T cell receptor beta chains derived from one specimen sequenced in a study of blood T cells in healthy people across ages. The use of a sample-barcoded 5' primer and a J-beta primer mix characterized a second PCR of about 7 to 12 cycles. One entry per CDR3 protein, called by TCRdb with MiXCR from the 5' RACE reads. In the table there are about 780,000 distinct CDR3 sequences, around 50% of which are singletons. The sample comprised blood. The source of these receptors is a man older than 75 in good health.

The genes are TRBV12-3 or TRBV12-4 and TRBJ2-2; TRBD2 aligns across 11 bases. The CDR3 covers 16 residues. Unmatched junction bases numbered 7, after V lost 5 bases and J lost 5 bases. In DNA, the CDR3 is TGTGCCAGCAGTCCCGGACTAGCGGGTACGACCGGGGAGCTGTTTTTT. Protein sequence: CASSPGLAGTTGELFF.

This clonotype was picked up many times. J is TRBJ2-7 and V is TRBV12-3 or TRBV12-4; D is perhaps TRBD2 (5 bases). CDR3 size: 13 residues. Trimming shortened V by 3 bases and J by 2 bases, and 8 bases separated the two germline ends. This CDR3 is CASSLKGAYEQYF. The CDR3 nucleotides read TGTGCCAGCAGTTTGAAGGGAGCCTACGAGCAGTACTTC.

In this sample, this clonotype turned up once. A much larger clone lies a single base off, so this may be a read error. This chain uses TRBV7-2 with TRBJ2-1; D is unclear. The J call may be faulty, since TRBJ2-7 better matches the DNA end. The CDR3 runs 16 residues. From germline, CDR1 is SGHTA and CDR2 FQGNSA. The CDR3 coding sequence is TGTGCCAGCAGCTTAGTAGGTGCGAGTGCTTACAATGAGCAGTACTTC. It encodes CASSLVGASAYNEQYF.

The J gene is TRBJ2-1, the V gene TRBV29-1; perhaps TRBD1 as D (7 bases). Germline values: CDR1 SQVTM, CDR2 ANQGSEA. The CDR3 has 11 residues. The V end was cut by 8 bases, the J end by 7 bases, with 12 bases between. The CDR3 nucleotides are TGCAGCCCCTCAGGGGGGAATGAGCAGTTCTTC. Amino acid sequence: CSPSGGNEQFF.

This sequence joins TRBV6-2 or TRBV6-3 and TRBJ2-1; 10 bases are a match to TRBD2. The CDR3 sequence is 15 residues long. The V and J ends lost 6 bases and 5 bases, in that order; junction bases with no gene match: 7. From germline, CDR1 is MNHEY and CDR2 SVGEGT. CDR3 loop: CASRRAGGPNNEQFF. The DNA of the CDR3 is TGTGCCAGCAGACGAGCGGGAGGGCCTAACAATGAGCAGTTCTTC.